This T cell receptor beta chain appears in the sequencing data of a study of OX40 agonist ivuxolimab in advanced cancers. The table came from immunoSEQ multiplex PCR; TCRdb's copy has only in-frame clones and leaves some out. The sample holds 50,000 or so clones, 80% to 90% seen once. Germline values: CDR1 MGHRA, CDR2 YSYEKL. The V end was cut by 0 bases, the J end by 2 bases, with 11 bases between. There are 16 residues in the CDR3. The chain links TRBV4-1 to TRBJ2-1; possibly TRBD2 for D (7 bases). The material was CD4+ or CD8+ T cells sorted from blood, obtained in a trial of the OX40 agonist ivuxolimab. This sequence originates from an adult with an advanced solid tumor such as melanoma, head and neck, liver or kidney cancer. CDR3 amino acids: CASSQDKGGPYNEQFF. CDR3 nucleotides: TGCGCCAGCAGCCAAGATAAGGGGGGGCCCTACAATGAGCAGTTCTTC.